This TCR beta chain was sequenced for a study of cytomegalovirus exposure and HLA in healthy donors. Background on the study: Falling in the Caucasian-associated ancestry cluster were about four fifths of approximately 410 genotyped donors.

V gave up 0 bases and J gave up 8 bases, with 19 bases separating them. Per germline, CDR1 SGHRS and CDR2 YFSETQ. This CDR3 has 16 residues. Study-wide findings and caveats: Most TCRs appeared rarely, but some public TCRs recurred in many donors. In vitro confirmation showed three CMV-associated chains to be CMV antigen specific.

Remarks on this clone: As yet, its antigen is unknown.

It was with 60 Vbeta and 13 Jbeta primers that the PCR ran. Sequenced by immunoSEQ multiplex PCR; TCRdb stores in-frame clones only, minus some. The data show approximately 190,000 clones, roughly 86% seen once. Sequencing input: PBMCs. The gene calls are TRBV5-1 and TRBJ2-3; D remains ambiguous. The source is a man aged 40-49 years in good health and CMV-seropositive. CDR3 DNA sequence: TGCGCCAGCAGCTTGGGGCAGCAAGGTGCGGTTGGTACGCAGTATTTT. It codes for CASSLGQQGAVGTQYF.